This is a list of T cell receptor beta chains from one sample in a study of T cell responses to AZD1222 COVID-19 vaccine. The table came from immunoSEQ multiplex PCR; TCRdb's copy has only in-frame clones and leaves some out. This table has approximately 120,000 clones, roughly nine tenths appearing once. Sequenced material: peripheral blood, taken on day 0 of AZD1222 vaccination. These TCRs come from an adult in good health. The CDR3 runs from the conserved cysteine through the conserved F or W. Fields, in order: J gene, D gene, V gene, clone size, CDR3 DNA, CDR3 protein. The D gene is left open where the match is weak. Size values are once, few and many counts, or a class for expanded clones, and some rows have none.

TRBJ2-5 | TRBD1 | TRBV5-1 | NA | TGCGCCAGCAGCTCCGGGACAGGGGGCCTGAAGACCCAGTACTTC | CASSSGTGGLKTQYF
TRBJ2-3 | TRBD2 | TRBV30 | NA | TGTGCCTGGAGCGCGGGGGGGGCAGATACGCAGTATTTT | CAWSAGGADTQYF
TRBJ1-3 | NA | TRBV7-9 | NA | TGTGCCAGCAGGCCTTGGGACCTCTCTGGAAACACCATATATTTT | CASRPWDLSGNTIYF
TRBJ1-4 | TRBD1 | TRBV5-4 | once | TGTGCCAGCAGCAAGAATCCGACAGGGAGAGGGGAAAAACTGTTTTTT | CASSKNPTGRGEKLFF
TRBJ2-5 | NA | TRBV5-6 | NA | TGTGCCAGCAGCTACTTAATGGGAGAGACCCAGTACTTC | CASSYLMGETQYF
TRBJ1-5 | TRBD1 | TRBV23-1 | NA | TGCGCCAGCAGTCAATCGAACCCTAGACAGGGCCTTAATCAGCCCCAGCATTTT | CASSQSNPRQGLNQPQHF
TRBJ2-7 | TRBD1 | TRBV19 | NA | TGTGCCAGTAGGCCTCCGGGACAGGGACACGAGCAGTACTTC | CASRPPGQGHEQYF
TRBJ1-5 | TRBD1 | TRBV27 | once | TGTGCCAGCAGCCCTCAGACAGGGCCTGGCTATCAGCCCCAGCATTTT | CASSPQTGPGYQPQHF
TRBJ2-3 | TRBD2 | TRBV19 | NA | TGTGCCAGTAGGGCTAGCGGGAGCACAGATACGCAGTATTTT | CASRASGSTDTQYF
TRBJ1-5 | NA | TRBV19 | NA | TGTGCCAGCCTTTTGGGGGGCACGAGCAATCAGCCCCAGCATTTT | CASLLGGTSNQPQHF
TRBJ1-1 | NA | TRBV20-1 | NA | TGCAGTGCTAGGATGAACACTGAAGCTTTCTTT | CSARMNTEAFF
TRBJ1-2 | TRBD1 | TRBV7-9 | NA | TGTGCCAGCAGCTTAGCCTTACCGGGACAGGGATCTGGCTACACCTTC | CASSLALPGQGSGYTF
TRBJ2-1 | NA | TRBV4-2 | NA | TGTGCCAGCAGCCAAGATCCCAAGCACGATGAGCAGTTCTTC | CASSQDPKHDEQFF
TRBJ1-1 | NA | TRBV5-6 | NA | TGTGCCAGCAGCTGGGGGGTCCGATCTGAAGCTTTCTTT | CASSWGVRSEAFF
TRBJ2-3 | NA | TRBV10-3 | NA | TGTGCCATCAGTCTCCTCTCCGGGGCCACAGATACGCAGTATTTT | CAISLLSGATDTQYF
TRBJ1-2 | TRBD1 | TRBV7-9 | many | TGTGCCAGCAGCCCCCAGACAGGGTCCTATGGCTACACCTTC | CASSPQTGSYGYTF
TRBJ1-4 | TRBD1 | TRBV18 | NA | TGTGCCAGCTCATCAAGACAGGGCGCTGAAAAACTGTTTTTT | CASSSRQGAEKLFF
TRBJ2-7 | TRBD1 | TRBV2 | NA | TGTGCCAGCAGGGCTACAGGGGCCTACGAGCAGTACTTC | CASRATGAYEQYF
TRBJ1-4 | NA | TRBV9 | NA | TGTGCCAGCAGCGGATCCGGGTTAGGCGAAAAACTGTTTTTT | CASSGSGLGEKLFF
TRBJ1-2 | NA | TRBV9 | NA | TGTGCCAGCAGCGTAGCCTCAGGGGTGGTCGGCTACACCTTC | CASSVASGVVGYTF
TRBJ1-5 | TRBD1 | TRBV30 | NA | TGTGCCTGGAGTCGGCAGGGGGATCAGCCCCAGCATTTT | CAWSRQGDQPQHF
TRBJ1-5 | TRBD1 | TRBV6-5 | once | TGTGCCAGCAGTTACTCGAATTACAGGGGAAATCAGCCCCAGCATTTT | CASSYSNYRGNQPQHF